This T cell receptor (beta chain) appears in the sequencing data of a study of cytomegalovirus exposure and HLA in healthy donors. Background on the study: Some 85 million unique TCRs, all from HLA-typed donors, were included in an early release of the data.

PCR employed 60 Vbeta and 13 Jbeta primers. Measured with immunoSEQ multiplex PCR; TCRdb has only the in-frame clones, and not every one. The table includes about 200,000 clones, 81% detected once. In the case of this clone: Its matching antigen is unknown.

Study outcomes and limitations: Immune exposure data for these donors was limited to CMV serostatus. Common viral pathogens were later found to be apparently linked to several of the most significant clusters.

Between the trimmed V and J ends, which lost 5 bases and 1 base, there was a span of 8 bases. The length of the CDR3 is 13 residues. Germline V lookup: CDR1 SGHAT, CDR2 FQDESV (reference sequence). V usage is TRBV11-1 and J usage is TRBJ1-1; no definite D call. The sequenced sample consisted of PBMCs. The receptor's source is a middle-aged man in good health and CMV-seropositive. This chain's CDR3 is CASSRGGNTEAFF. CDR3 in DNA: TGTGCCAGCAGCCGAGGTGGGAACACTGAAGCTTTCTTT.